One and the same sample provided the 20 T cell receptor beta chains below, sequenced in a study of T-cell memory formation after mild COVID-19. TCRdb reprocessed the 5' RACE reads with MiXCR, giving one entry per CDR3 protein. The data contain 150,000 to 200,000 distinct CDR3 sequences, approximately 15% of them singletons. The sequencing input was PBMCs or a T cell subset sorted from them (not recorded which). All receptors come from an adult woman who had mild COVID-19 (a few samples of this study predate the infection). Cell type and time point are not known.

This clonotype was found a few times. The CDR3 DNA is TGCGCCAGCAGCTTGGTACCCGGCGGACAGGCTTACAATGAGCAGTTCTTC. This translates into CASSLVPGGQAYNEQFF. The rearrangement joins TRBV5-1 to TRBJ2-1, with 7 bases matching TRBD1. Germline trimming cut 0 bases from V and 4 bases from J; bases unmatched to any gene: 10. The CDR3 has 17 amino acids. Looked up from germline, CDR1 is SGHRS and CDR2 is YFSETQ.

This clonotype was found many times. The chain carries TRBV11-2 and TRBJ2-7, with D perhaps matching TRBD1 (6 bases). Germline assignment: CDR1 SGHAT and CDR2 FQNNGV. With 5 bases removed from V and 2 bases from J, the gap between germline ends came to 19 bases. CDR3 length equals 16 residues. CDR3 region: CASSRGAGAVAYEQYF. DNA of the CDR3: TGTGCCAGCAGCCGAGGAGCAGGGGCCGTAGCCTACGAGCAGTACTTC.

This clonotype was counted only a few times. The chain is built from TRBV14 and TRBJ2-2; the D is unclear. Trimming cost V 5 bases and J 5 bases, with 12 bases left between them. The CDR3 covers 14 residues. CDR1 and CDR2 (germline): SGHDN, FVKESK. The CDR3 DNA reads TGTGCCAGCAGCTTTAAGGATGGGACCGGGGAGCTGTTTTTT. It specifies CASSFKDGTGELFF.

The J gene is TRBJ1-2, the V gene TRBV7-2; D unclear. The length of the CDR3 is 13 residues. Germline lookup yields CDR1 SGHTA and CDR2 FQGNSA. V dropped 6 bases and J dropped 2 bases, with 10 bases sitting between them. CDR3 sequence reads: CASRGPSNYGYTF. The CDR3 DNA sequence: TGTGCCAGCAGGGGTCCGTCCAACTATGGCTACACCTTC. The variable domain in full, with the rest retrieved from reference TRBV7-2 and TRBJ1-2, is GAGVSQSPSNKVTEKGKDVELRCDPISGHTALYWYRQSLGQGLEFLIYFQGNSAPDKSGLPSDRFSAERTGGSVSTLTIQRTQQEDSAVYLCASRGPSNYGYTFGSGTRLTVV.

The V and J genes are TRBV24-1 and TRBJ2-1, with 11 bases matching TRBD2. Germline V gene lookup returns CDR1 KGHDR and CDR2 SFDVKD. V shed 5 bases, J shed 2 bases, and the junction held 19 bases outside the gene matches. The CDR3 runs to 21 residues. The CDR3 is CATSGHNVRPGLAAPYNEQFF. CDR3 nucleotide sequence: TGTGCCACCAGTGGGCACAACGTTCGACCGGGACTAGCGGCCCCCTACAATGAGCAGTTCTTC.

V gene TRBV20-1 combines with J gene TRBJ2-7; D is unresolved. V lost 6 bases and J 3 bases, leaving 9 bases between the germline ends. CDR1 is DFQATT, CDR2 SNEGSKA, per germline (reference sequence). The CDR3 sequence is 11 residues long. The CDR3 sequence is CSAPVSYEQYF. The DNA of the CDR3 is TGCAGTGCCCCAGTCAGCTACGAGCAGTACTTC.

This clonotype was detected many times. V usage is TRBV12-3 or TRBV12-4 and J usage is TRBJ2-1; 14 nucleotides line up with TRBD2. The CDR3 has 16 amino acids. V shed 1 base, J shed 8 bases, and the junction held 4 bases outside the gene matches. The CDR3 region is CASSLGTSGGYHEQFF. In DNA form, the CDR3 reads TGTGCCAGCAGTTTAGGGACTAGCGGGGGGTATCATGAGCAGTTCTTC.

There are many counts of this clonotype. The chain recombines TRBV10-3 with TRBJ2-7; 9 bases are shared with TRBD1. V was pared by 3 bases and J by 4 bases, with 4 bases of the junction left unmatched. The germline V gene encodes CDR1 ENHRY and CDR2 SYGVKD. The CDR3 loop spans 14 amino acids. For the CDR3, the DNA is TGTGCCATCAGTGAAGACAGGGGGAGTTACGAGCAGTACTTC. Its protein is CAISEDRGSYEQYF.

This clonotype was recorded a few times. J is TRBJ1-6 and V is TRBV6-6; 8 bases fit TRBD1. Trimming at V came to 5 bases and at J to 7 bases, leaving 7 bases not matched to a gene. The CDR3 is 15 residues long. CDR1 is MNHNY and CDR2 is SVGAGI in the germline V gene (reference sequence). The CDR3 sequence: CASSPQDRGNSPLHF. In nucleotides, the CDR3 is TGTGCCAGCAGTCCCCAAGACAGGGGAAATTCACCCCTCCACTTT.

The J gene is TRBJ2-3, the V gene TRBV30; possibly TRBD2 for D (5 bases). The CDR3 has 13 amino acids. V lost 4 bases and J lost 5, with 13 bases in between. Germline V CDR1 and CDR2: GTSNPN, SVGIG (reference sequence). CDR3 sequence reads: CAWKYSAGDTQYF. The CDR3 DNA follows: TGTGCCTGGAAGTACAGCGCGGGAGATACGCAGTATTTT.

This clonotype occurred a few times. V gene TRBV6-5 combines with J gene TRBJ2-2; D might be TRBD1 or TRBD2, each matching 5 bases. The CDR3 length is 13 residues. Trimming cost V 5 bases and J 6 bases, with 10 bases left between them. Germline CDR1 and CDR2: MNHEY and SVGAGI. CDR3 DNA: TGTGCCAGCAGTGGGACGGATGCCGGGGAGCTGTTTTTT. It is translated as CASSGTDAGELFF.

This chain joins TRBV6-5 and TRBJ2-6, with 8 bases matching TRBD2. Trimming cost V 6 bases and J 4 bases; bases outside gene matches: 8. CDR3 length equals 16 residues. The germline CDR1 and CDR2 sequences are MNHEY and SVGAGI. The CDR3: CASSPGGGSGANVLTF. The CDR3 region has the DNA TGTGCCAGCAGCCCGGGAGGGGGGTCCGGGGCCAACGTCCTGACTTTC.

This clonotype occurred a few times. The CDR3 protein is CASESTSGNYGYTF. DNA of the CDR3: TGTGCCAGCGAAAGTACAAGCGGGAACTATGGCTACACCTTC. V usage is TRBV7-9 and J usage is TRBJ1-2; D uncertain. CDR3 length equals 14 residues. V was trimmed by 8 bases and J by 2 bases, leaving 15 bases between them. Germline CDR1 is SEHNR and CDR2 is FQNEAQ (reference sequence).

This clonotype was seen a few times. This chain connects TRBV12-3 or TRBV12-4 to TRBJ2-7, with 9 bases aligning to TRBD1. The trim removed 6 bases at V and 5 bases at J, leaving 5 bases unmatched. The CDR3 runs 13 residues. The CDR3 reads CASRGQGLHEQYF. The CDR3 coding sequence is TGTGCCAGCAGAGGACAGGGGTTGCACGAGCAGTACTTC.

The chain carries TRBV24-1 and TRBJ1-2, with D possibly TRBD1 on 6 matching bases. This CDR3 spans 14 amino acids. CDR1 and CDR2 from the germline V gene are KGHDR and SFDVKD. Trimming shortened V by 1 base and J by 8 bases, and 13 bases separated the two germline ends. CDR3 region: CATSDFYRAAGYTF. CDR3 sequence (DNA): TGTGCCACCAGTGATTTTTACAGGGCGGCCGGCTACACCTTC.

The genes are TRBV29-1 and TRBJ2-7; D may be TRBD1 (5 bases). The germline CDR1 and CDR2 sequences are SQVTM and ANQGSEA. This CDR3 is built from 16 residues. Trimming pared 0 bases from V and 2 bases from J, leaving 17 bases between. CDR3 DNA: TGCAGCGTTGAAGATTGGGGAAGACAGAGAACCTACGAGCAGTACTTC. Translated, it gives CSVEDWGRQRTYEQYF.

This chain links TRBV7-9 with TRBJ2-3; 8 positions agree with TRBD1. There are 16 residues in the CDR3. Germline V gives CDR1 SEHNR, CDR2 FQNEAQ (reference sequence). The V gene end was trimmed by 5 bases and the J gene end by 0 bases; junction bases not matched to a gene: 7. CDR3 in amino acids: CASSPRTGISTDTQYF. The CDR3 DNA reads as TGTGCCAGCAGCCCTAGGACAGGGATTAGCACAGATACGCAGTATTTT.

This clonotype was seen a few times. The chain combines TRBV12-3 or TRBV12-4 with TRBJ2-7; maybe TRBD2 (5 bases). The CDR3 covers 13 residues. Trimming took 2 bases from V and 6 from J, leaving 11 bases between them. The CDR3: CASSLSEGSEQYF. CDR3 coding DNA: TGTGCCAGCAGTTTAAGCGAGGGAAGCGAGCAGTACTTC.

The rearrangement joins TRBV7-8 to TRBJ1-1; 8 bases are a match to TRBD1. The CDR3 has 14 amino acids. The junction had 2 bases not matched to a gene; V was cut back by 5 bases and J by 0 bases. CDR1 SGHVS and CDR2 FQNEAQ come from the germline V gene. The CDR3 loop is CASSDRGMNTEAFF. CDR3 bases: TGTGCCAGCAGCGACAGGGGAATGAACACTGAAGCTTTCTTT.

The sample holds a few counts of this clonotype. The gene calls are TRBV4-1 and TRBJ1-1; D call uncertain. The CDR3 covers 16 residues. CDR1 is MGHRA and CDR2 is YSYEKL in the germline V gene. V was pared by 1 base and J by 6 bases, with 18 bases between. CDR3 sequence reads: CASSQVGRGGSAEAFF. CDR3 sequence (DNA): TGCGCCAGCAGCCAAGTGGGTCGGGGTGGGAGCGCTGAAGCTTTCTTT.